The 20 T cell receptor beta chains in this list originate from one sample, sequenced in a study of blood T cell repertoires in COVID-19. Assay: immunoSEQ multiplex PCR; the TCRdb copy retains only in-frame clones and omits some. The sample has 150,000 or so clones; about four fifths are singletons. The sequenced material came from PBMCs or T cells enriched from blood (not recorded which). Every receptor here comes from a man in his forties or fifties who had recovered from COVID-19.

The rearrangement links TRBV4-3 to TRBJ2-7, with 13 bases lining up with TRBD2. After removal of 4 bases from V and 2 bases from J, the junction contained 2 bases not matched to a gene. This CDR3 spans 15 amino acids. Germline V lookup: CDR1 LGHNA, CDR2 YSLEER. CDR3 sequence reads: CASSRTSGGAYEQYF. The CDR3 DNA follows: TGCGCCAGCAGCCGGACTAGCGGGGGTGCCTACGAGCAGTACTTC.

Only one count was recorded for this clone. The rearrangement joins TRBV11-2 to TRBJ2-5; 11 bases are a match to TRBD1. The germline V gene encodes CDR1 SGHAT and CDR2 FQNNGV. This CDR3 contains 16 residues. V was pared by 5 bases and J by 5 bases, with 10 bases of the junction left unmatched. The CDR3 protein is CASSKHGQGARETQYF. In nucleotides, the CDR3 is TGTGCCAGCAGCAAGCACGGACAGGGGGCGAGGGAGACCCAGTACTTC.

This clone has just a few counts. The J gene is TRBJ1-5, the V gene TRBV2, with 9 nucleotides matching TRBD1. This CDR3 region has 17 residues. J lost 1 base, V lost 3 bases, and 7 bases had no gene match. From germline, CDR1 is SNHLY and CDR2 FYNNEI. The CDR3 region has the DNA TGTGCCAGCAGTGATGGACAGGGGAGACGCAGCAATCAGCCCCAGCATTTT. This sequence encodes CASSDGQGRRSNQPQHF.

This rearrangement joins TRBV29-1 to TRBJ1-2; 8 nucleotides agree with TRBD1. Germline V gives CDR1 SQVTM, CDR2 ANQGSEA. The V and J ends lost 6 bases and 6 bases, in that order; junction bases with no gene match: 18. The CDR3 is 16 amino acids. The CDR3 DNA sequence: TGCAGCGTGGAAAGGGGGGATCAGGGGGCGCTGGATGGCTACACCTTC. It is translated as CSVERGDQGALDGYTF.

This clone showed up just a few times. The V gene is TRBV10-3, the J gene TRBJ1-1; TRBD1 aligns across 9 bases. Germline V CDR1 and CDR2: ENHRY, SYGVKD. Losses at the gene ends were 6 bases for V and 1 base for J; bases not matched to a gene: 6. The CDR3 has 15 residues. CDR3 sequence (DNA): TGTGCCATCAGGGACAGGGGAGGAGGGAACACTGAAGCTTTCTTT. Translated, it gives CAIRDRGGGNTEAFF.

The chain links TRBV5-1 to TRBJ2-7, with 10 positions matching TRBD2. The germline V gene has CDR1 SGHRS and CDR2 YFSETQ. The CDR3 has 17 amino acids. V shed 0 bases, J shed 3 bases, and the junction held 9 bases outside the gene matches. The CDR3 sequence: CASSLVAGGPVGYEQYF. The CDR3 coding sequence is TGCGCCAGCAGCTTGGTAGCGGGGGGTCCGGTCGGCTACGAGCAGTACTTC.

J is TRBJ1-1 and V is TRBV7-9, with D perhaps matching TRBD1 (5 bases). CDR1 SEHNR and CDR2 FQNEAQ come from the germline V gene (reference sequence). The CDR3 sequence is 19 residues long. Deletions cut 1 base from V and 0 bases from J, with 21 bases between. This chain's CDR3 is CASSLVSGVGQLMNTEAFF. The CDR3, as DNA: TGTGCCAGCAGCTTAGTTAGTGGAGTTGGACAACTTATGAACACTGAAGCTTTCTTT. The whole variable domain, filled in from reference TRBV7-9 and TRBJ1-1, reads DTGVSQNPRHKITKRGQNVTFRCDPISEHNRLYWYRQTLGQGPEFLTYFQNEAQLEKSRLLSDRFSAERPKGSFSTLEIQRTEQGDSAMYLCASSLVSGVGQLMNTEAFFGQGTRLTVV.

This clone is medium-sized by share. The CDR3 loop is CASSSDRGFNTGELFF. The CDR3 coding sequence is TGTGCCAGCAGCTCCGACAGGGGATTCAACACCGGGGAGCTGTTTTTT. The rearrangement links TRBV7-9 to TRBJ2-2, with 8 bases that match TRBD1. Germline loops: CDR1 SEHNR, CDR2 FQNEAQ (reference sequence). This CDR3 has 16 residues. V was pared by 4 bases and J by 2 bases, with 6 bases of the junction left unmatched.

The chain joins TRBV18 to TRBJ1-4; 8 bases map to TRBD1. Trimming at V came to 0 bases and at J to 8 bases, leaving 5 bases not matched to a gene. The germline gives CDR1 KGHSH, CDR2 LQKENI. The CDR3 contains 15 residues. The CDR3 bases are TGTGCCAGCTCACCACCGAACAGGGGGGAGGAAAAACTGTTTTTT. It translates to CASSPPNRGEEKLFF. Filled out from reference TRBV18 and TRBJ1-4, the complete variable domain reads NAGVMQNPRHLVRRRGQEARLRCSPMKGHSHVYWYRQLPEEGLKFMVYLQKENIIDESGMPKERFSAEFPKEGPSILRIQQVVRGDSAAYFCASSPPNRGEEKLFFGSGTQLSVL.

This clone was recorded a few times. J is TRBJ2-1 and V is TRBV7-3; D unresolved. Between the trimmed V and J ends, which lost 5 bases and 3 bases, there was a span of 14 bases. This CDR3 is built from 15 residues. CDR1 and CDR2 (germline): SGHTA, FQGTGA. CDR3 amino acids: CASSSSSTHYNEQFF. CDR3 in DNA: TGTGCCAGCAGCAGTAGTTCAACCCACTACAATGAGCAGTTCTTC.

The rearrangement joins TRBV6-2 or TRBV6-3 to TRBJ2-7; perhaps TRBD1 as D (5 bases). With 0 bases removed from V and 6 bases from J, the gap between germline ends came to 12 bases. The CDR3 is 14 residues long. From germline, CDR1 is MNHEY and CDR2 SVGEGT. This CDR3 reads CASSYSSGFGEQYF. The CDR3 bases are TGTGCCAGCAGTTACTCGTCAGGGTTCGGCGAGCAGTACTTC.

CDR3 residues: CASSPSGGAYNEQFF. CDR3 coding DNA: TGTGCCAGCAGCCCCAGCGGGGGGGCCTACAATGAGCAGTTCTTC. The V gene is TRBV7-3, the J gene TRBJ2-1; 10 positions agree with TRBD2. There are 15 residues in the CDR3. The germline V gene encodes CDR1 SGHTA and CDR2 FQGTGA. The J segment lost 2 bases and the V segment lost 5 bases, leaving 3 bases of the junction unmatched. The full variable domain, rest sourced from reference TRBV7-3 and TRBJ2-1, is GAGVSQTPSNKVTEKGKYVELRCDPISGHTALYWYRQSLGQGPEFLIYFQGTGAADDSGLPNDRFFAVRPEGSVSTLKIQRTERGDSAVYLCASSPSGGAYNEQFFGPGTRLTVL.

The rearrangement joins TRBV7-2 to TRBJ2-3; 8 positions agree with TRBD2. CDR3 size: 15 residues. CDR1 is SGHTA and CDR2 is FQGNSA in the germline V gene. Germline trimming cut 5 bases from V and 1 base from J; bases unmatched to any gene: 5. The CDR3 DNA is TGTGCCAGCAGCCCCTGGCGGGGGGGCACAGATACGCAGTATTTT. Its protein product is CASSPWRGGTDTQYF.

A remark on this clone: One junction end does not reproduce the germline sequence, and a read error may be involved. J is TRBJ2-1 and V is TRBV7-7; 15 bases fit TRBD2. The CDR3 is 18 residues long. Germline-derived CDR1 and CDR2 are SSHAT and FNYEAQ (reference sequence). For the CDR3, the DNA is TGTGCTAGCAGCCCAGGACTAGCGGGGGGGCTTACTTACAATGAGCAGTTCTTC. It is translated as CASSPGLAGGLTYNEQFF.

This chain connects TRBV7-2 to TRBJ2-7; tentative D call: TRBD1 (5 bases). Germline V CDR1 and CDR2: SGHTA, FQGNSA. The germline V and J ends were trimmed by 8 bases and 6 bases, with 14 bases remaining between them. The CDR3 is 12 residues long. The CDR3 region is CASFLWGGEQYF. CDR3 nucleotide sequence: TGTGCCAGCTTCCTTTGGGGCGGCGAGCAGTACTTC.

This chain joins TRBV19 and TRBJ2-5, with D maybe TRBD1 (5 bases). The CDR3 is 13 residues long. The germline gives CDR1 LNHDA, CDR2 SQIVND (reference sequence). The V end was cut by 3 bases, the J end by 1 base, with 6 bases between. The CDR3: CASSIRVQETQYF. The DNA for the CDR3 is TGTGCCAGTAGTATCAGGGTCCAAGAGACCCAGTACTTC.

This chain links TRBV6-2 or TRBV6-3 with TRBJ1-5, with D uncertain. There are 12 residues in the CDR3. Germline CDR1 is MNHEY and CDR2 is SVGEGT. Deletions cut 4 bases from V and 12 bases from J, with 13 bases between. The CDR3, as DNA: TGTGCCAGCAGTTCCACACAAATTTTCCAGCATTTT. Encoded protein: CASSSTQIFQHF.

The V call is TRBV7-2, the J call TRBJ1-5, with D hard to call. Trimming removed 5 bases from V and 5 bases from J, with 16 bases in between. The CDR3 totals 15 residues. Germline CDR1 SGHTA, CDR2 FQGNSA. The chain's CDR3 is CASSPGRASDQPQHF. CDR3 bases: TGTGCCAGCAGCCCGGGGAGGGCCTCAGATCAGCCCCAGCATTTT.

V is TRBV5-1 and J is TRBJ2-5; the D gene is possibly TRBD1 (5 bases). Trimming removed 4 bases at V and 2 bases at J, with 12 bases between. In germline, CDR1 is SGHRS, CDR2 YFSETQ. This CDR3 comprises 14 residues. The DNA of the CDR3 is TGCGCCAGCAGCCCAGACAGAGAACAAGAGACCCAGTACTTC. Protein product: CASSPDREQETQYF.

The chain carries TRBV7-2 and TRBJ1-5, with D maybe TRBD1 (5 bases). The CDR3 contains 15 residues. Between the trimmed V and J ends, which lost 0 bases and 3 bases, there was a span of 9 bases. The germline V gene encodes CDR1 SGHTA and CDR2 FQGNSA. Written as DNA, the CDR3 is TGTGCCAGCAGCTTAGCCAGGGCGGTCAATCAGCCCCAGCATTTT. Protein sequence: CASSLARAVNQPQHF.